The 10 T cell receptor beta chains below were found in one sample sequenced in a study of cytotoxic CD8 clonotypes in ibrutinib-treated CLL. Sequencing used immunoSEQ multiplex PCR; TCRdb keeps in-frame clones, though not all of them. The table has over 120,000 clones, about four fifths seen once. The sample consisted of PBMCs, taken after 12 months of ibrutinib treatment. The receptors originated from a human donor with chronic lymphocytic leukemia.

V usage is TRBV14 and J usage is TRBJ1-2; tentative D call: TRBD1 (5 bases). CDR3 length equals 12 residues. Trimming took off 4 bases at V and 4 bases at J, with 7 bases between the two ends. Per the germline V gene, CDR1 is SGHDN and CDR2 is FVKESK. CDR3 sequence reads: CASSPDSYGYTF. The CDR3 nucleotides are TGTGCCAGCAGCCCCGACAGCTATGGCTACACCTTC.

The chain couples TRBV10-1 to TRBJ2-1; no reliable D call. V lost 0 bases to trimming and J lost 7 bases, with 7 bases between them. Per the germline V gene, CDR1 is WNHNN and CDR2 is SYGVQD (reference sequence). The CDR3 spans 13 residues. The CDR3 DNA is TGCGCCAGCAGTGAGTCGGGTGGGAATGAGCAGTTCTTC. Translating gives CASSESGGNEQFF.

The chain carries TRBV5-1 and TRBJ1-2; 7 nucleotides align to TRBD1. The CDR3 is made up of 14 amino acids. Unmatched junction bases numbered 5, after V lost 0 bases and J lost 6 bases. CDR1 SGHRS and CDR2 YFSETQ come from the germline V gene. The CDR3 here is CASSLVQTGDGYTF. CDR3 bases: TGCGCCAGCAGCTTGGTCCAAACAGGGGATGGCTACACCTTC.

J is TRBJ2-1 and V is TRBV27; 10 nucleotides align to TRBD2. V shed 3 bases and J 3 bases; nucleotides not matched to a gene: 8. CDR1 MNHEY and CDR2 SMNVEV come from the germline V gene (reference sequence). This CDR3 region has 17 residues. The CDR3 sequence: CASSLSPGLAVYNEQFF. DNA for the CDR3: TGTGCCAGCAGTTTGTCGCCCGGACTAGCGGTCTACAATGAGCAGTTCTTC.

This clone was seen just once. The rearrangement joins TRBV5-1 to TRBJ2-1; 9 nucleotides line up with TRBD2. CDR1 and CDR2 from the germline V gene are SGHRS and YFSETQ. Losses at the gene ends were 4 bases for V and 7 bases for J; bases not matched to a gene: 9. The CDR3 length is 15 residues. CDR3 nucleotides: TGCGCCAGCAGCGAGGTAGGGACTAGCCAGAATGAGCAGTTCTTC. Translated: CASSEVGTSQNEQFF.

This clone has only one observation. The rearrangement joins TRBV14 to TRBJ2-7; 9 bases map to TRBD2. Trimming took 3 bases from V and 1 from J; bases not matched to a gene: 4. Germline assignment: CDR1 SGHDN and CDR2 FVKESK. This CDR3 has 15 residues. The CDR3 DNA reads TGTGCCAGCAGCCATATTCTAGCGGGATCCTACGAGCAGTACTTC. Its translation: CASSHILAGSYEQYF.

The chain employs TRBV7-8 and TRBJ2-7, with D tentatively TRBD2 (5 bases). Germline loops: CDR1 SGHVS, CDR2 FQNEAQ. The CDR3 has 15 amino acids. V dropped 1 base and J dropped 5 bases, with 15 bases sitting between them. The CDR3 spells CASSLGAGLGDEQYF. CDR3 sequence (DNA): TGTGCCAGCAGCTTAGGTGCAGGACTTGGGGACGAGCAGTACTTC.

The chain carries TRBV28 and TRBJ2-1, with 10 bases aligning to TRBD2. Trimming at V came to 4 bases and at J to 3 bases, leaving 9 bases not matched to a gene. CDR1 and CDR2 (germline): MDHEN, SYDVKM. The CDR3 spans 17 residues. In DNA form, the CDR3 reads TGTGCCAGCAGTTATCCAGGATGGACTAGCGGCTACAATGAGCAGTTCTTC. Amino acid sequence: CASSYPGWTSGYNEQFF.

This clone was recorded a few times. This chain uses TRBV5-1 with TRBJ2-7, with D unresolved. The CDR3 runs 15 residues. The V gene lost 0 bases and the J gene lost 2 bases, with 12 bases spanning the gap. Per the germline V gene, CDR1 is SGHRS and CDR2 is YFSETQ. This CDR3 reads CASSLAGSRTYEQYF. CDR3 DNA sequence: TGCGCCAGCAGCTTGGCTGGTTCCAGGACCTACGAGCAGTACTTC.

This clone was detected only a few times. This sequence joins TRBV30 and TRBJ1-3, with a weak D call TRBD1 (5 bases). The CDR3 totals 16 residues. Per the germline V gene, CDR1 is GTSNPN and CDR2 is SVGIG (reference sequence). V was shortened by 0 bases and J by 1 base, with 13 bases between the two germline ends. CDR3 protein: CAWSVRGQTSGNTIYF. Written as DNA, the CDR3 is TGTGCCTGGAGTGTACGGGGCCAAACATCTGGAAACACCATATATTTT.